These T cell receptor beta chains were read from a single sample in a study of cytomegalovirus exposure and HLA in healthy donors. Clones were read by immunoSEQ multiplex PCR, and TCRdb kept only the in-frame ones, dropping some. The sample holds roughly 56,000 clones, around 94% seen once. Sequencing was done on a sample of PBMCs. The receptors derive from a man younger than 35 in good health and CMV-seronegative. Each CDR3 is given with its conserved first and last residue. The order of the fields is clone size, J gene, V gene, CDR3 protein. Rows may omit the clone size; those that give it use once, few, many or a size class.

- | TRBJ2-6 | TRBV2 | CASSADYGANVLTF
- | TRBJ1-4 | TRBV30 | CAWDDGRVGEKLFF
- | TRBJ2-1 | TRBV15 | CATSRGIQAGVDSDEQFF
- | TRBJ2-3 | TRBV27 | CASSPFVRGSDTQYF
- | TRBJ2-7 | TRBV6-6 | CASSYTGFHEQYF
- | TRBJ2-7 | TRBV11-2 | CASSSGTGLFYEQYF
- | TRBJ1-1 | TRBV4-2 | CASSQVDSLIQAEAFF
- | TRBJ1-2 | TRBV19 | CASRLEYNYGYTF
- | TRBJ2-5 | TRBV11-2 | CASSLDLVSSETQYF
- | TRBJ2-7 | TRBV2 | CATAGSRYEQYF
- | TRBJ1-3 | TRBV10-3 | CAISEGNPGNTIYF
- | TRBJ2-1 | TRBV27 | CASRFSGRANEQFF
- | TRBJ1-3 | TRBV7-8 | CASSLGTGTGNTIYF
- | TRBJ2-1 | TRBV7-9 | CASSLEQDDNEQFF
once | TRBJ1-2 | TRBV6-1 | CASSESFGTAYYGYTF
- | TRBJ1-2 | TRBV9 | CASRHRDSYGYTF
- | TRBJ2-3 | TRBV7-8 | CASSEERDRPTDTQYF
- | TRBJ1-1 | TRBV6-5 | CASSYLAGVLNTEAFF
- | TRBJ2-5 | TRBV4-2 | CASSQDIETGAETQYF
- | TRBJ2-1 | TRBV30 | CAWRIGTSGSAGEQFF
- | TRBJ2-1 | TRBV10-3 | CAIRIHREEGIDEQFF
- | TRBJ2-6 | TRBV7-9 | CASSTGSGISGANVLTF
- | TRBJ2-1 | TRBV28 | CASGLAGNEQFF
- | TRBJ2-1 | TRBV13 | CASSLGRASLVHEQFF
- | TRBJ2-1 | TRBV5-1 | CASSFRTGLYNEQFF
- | TRBJ2-7 | TRBV18 | CASSPPVPGSYEQYF
- | TRBJ2-1 | TRBV25-1 | CASSGLDNEQFF
- | TRBJ2-1 | TRBV4-1 | CASSQGTSGSIASYNEQFF
- | TRBJ2-7 | TRBV27 | CASSRSAGTSGNYEQYF
- | TRBJ2-1 | TRBV27 | CASSLAVGSYNEQFF
- | TRBJ2-3 | TRBV2 | CASSGERTDTQYF
- | TRBJ1-1 | TRBV6-5 | CASSSGTEAFF
- | TRBJ1-1 | TRBV30 | CAWIKSELSGSAFF
- | TRBJ1-2 | TRBV10-3 | CAISPDSYGYTF
- | TRBJ2-5 | TRBV7-2 | CASSSGTSGVETQYF
once | TRBJ1-5 | TRBV29-1 | CSVGTGNNQPQHF
- | TRBJ2-7 | TRBV5-1 | CASSLGGTGNEQYF
- | TRBJ2-3 | TRBV7-9 | CASSLGQGLAGDTQYF
- | TRBJ2-7 | TRBV11-3 | CASSFLGGEQYF
- | TRBJ2-7 | TRBV7-6 | CASSLRLAGVGEQYF
once | TRBJ2-7 | TRBV5-1 | CASHRTGESYEQYF
- | TRBJ1-1 | TRBV6-6 | CASSYAARGEAFF
- | TRBJ1-1 | TRBV7-2 | CASSLDRGGTEAFF
- | TRBJ2-7 | TRBV6-6 | CASSLTGEQYF
- | TRBJ2-7 | TRBV28 | CASSRQPTYEQYF
- | TRBJ2-7 | TRBV15 | CATSRRGQFDEQYF
- | TRBJ2-3 | TRBV2 | CASGRLADTDTQYF
- | TRBJ2-7 | TRBV15 | CATSRARRGFYEQYF
- | TRBJ2-7 | TRBV6-6 | CASSFISGSPYEQYF
- | TRBJ2-2 | TRBV11-2 | CASSSDRVVIGELFF